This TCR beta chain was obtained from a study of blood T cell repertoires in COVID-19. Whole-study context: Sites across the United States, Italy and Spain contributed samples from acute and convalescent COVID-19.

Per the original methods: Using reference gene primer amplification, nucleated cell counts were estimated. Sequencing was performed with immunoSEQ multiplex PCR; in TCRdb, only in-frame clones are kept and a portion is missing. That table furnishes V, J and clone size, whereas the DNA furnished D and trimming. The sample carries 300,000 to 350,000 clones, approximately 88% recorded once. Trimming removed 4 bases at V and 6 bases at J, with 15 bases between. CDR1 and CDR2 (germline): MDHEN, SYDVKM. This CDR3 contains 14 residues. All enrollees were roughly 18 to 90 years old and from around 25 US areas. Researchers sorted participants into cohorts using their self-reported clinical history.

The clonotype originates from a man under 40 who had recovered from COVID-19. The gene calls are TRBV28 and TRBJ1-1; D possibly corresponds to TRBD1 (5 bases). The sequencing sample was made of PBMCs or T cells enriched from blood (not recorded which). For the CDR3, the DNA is TGTGCCAGCAGTTCCCGGACAAGTAAGTCTGAAGCTTTCTTT. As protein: CASSSRTSKSEAFF.